This TCR beta chain is drawn from a study of T cells after yellow fever vaccination. Regarding the study as a whole: After the booster, about 95% of CD4 and 88% of CD8 primary-response clones were re-detected.

This clonotype was observed a handful of times. The antigen remains unidentified. By 5'RACE template switching, TCR cDNA was produced, with a universal primer site and UMIs added in the process. TCRdb re-called the 5' RACE reads through MiXCR, storing one row per CDR3 protein. The data show approximately 600,000 distinct CDR3 sequences, with approximately 13% seen just once and 15% held by the top ten. CDR3 length equals 15 residues. The germline V gene encodes CDR1 DFQATT and CDR2 SNEGSKA (reference sequence). V lost 1 base and J 2 bases, leaving 13 bases between the germline ends. The material sequenced was PBMCs, taken on the day of the yellow fever booster vaccination. The source of this sequence is a man between 25 and 39 years old who received the YFV17D yellow fever vaccine. The rearrangement links TRBV20-1 to TRBJ2-3; D is undetermined. CDR3 in amino acids: CSARVPGRHTDTQYF. The CDR3 DNA reads TGCAGTGCTAGAGTACCCGGCAGACACACAGATACGCAGTATTTT.